The TCR beta chain described here comes from a study of T cell changes during pregnancy in multiple sclerosis. The protocol was immunoSEQ multiplex PCR, while the TCRdb copy is restricted to in-frame clones and leaves out a portion. The table has some 31,000 clones, about 88% seen once. CDR3 length equals 16 residues. Germline CDR1 reads LGHNA; CDR2 reads YNFKEQ. V trimming: 4 bases; J trimming: 3 bases; junction bases outside the gene matches: 7. The source material was CD8+ T cells from peripheral blood mononuclear cells, sampled in the third trimester of pregnancy. This clonotype was obtained from a female donor with multiple sclerosis, enrolled in a pregnancy study. The V gene is TRBV4-2, the J gene TRBJ1-4, with 8 positions matching TRBD1. The CDR3: CASSPLPDRANEKLFF. The CDR3 DNA sequence: TGTGCCAGCAGCCCACTCCCGGACAGGGCTAATGAAAAACTGTTTTTT.